Listed below are T cell receptor beta chains from one sample, sequenced in a study of blood T cell repertoires in COVID-19. The assay was immunoSEQ multiplex PCR, and TCRdb's table has in-frame clones only and misses some. The table records around 110,000 clones, around three quarters of them present only once. Sequenced sample: peripheral blood. Every receptor here comes from a man aged 55 to 69 with active or convalescent COVID-19. The CDR3 runs from the conserved cysteine through the conserved F or W. The D gene is left open where the match is weak. Part of the rows lack a size; the others show once, few, many or a class for expanded clones.

clone_size	j_call	d_call	v_call	cdr3_aa	cdr3_nt
.	TRBJ1-2	TRBD1	TRBV14	CASSQVVGQRYGYTF	TGTGCCAGCAGCCAAGTCGTGGGACAGAGATATGGCTACACCTTC
.	TRBJ2-2	TRBD1	TRBV6-5	CASTPDRGVAGELFF	TGTGCCAGCACCCCAGACAGGGGGGTCGCCGGGGAGCTGTTTTTT
.	TRBJ2-3	.	TRBV29-1	CSVDLGQHTQYF	TGCAGCGTTGATCTGGGCCAACATACGCAGTATTTT
.	TRBJ2-7	TRBD1	TRBV28	CASSFGLGQGGAYEQYF	TGTGCCAGCAGTTTCGGTTTGGGACAGGGGGGGGCCTACGAGCAGTACTTC
.	TRBJ1-5	TRBD1	TRBV27	CASSHWTGGNSNQPQHF	TGTGCCAGCAGTCATTGGACAGGGGGAAATAGCAATCAGCCCCAGCATTTT
.	TRBJ2-2	.	TRBV11-3	CASSLEATGRPNTGELFF	TGTGCCAGCAGCTTAGAAGCGACAGGTCGGCCAAACACCGGGGAGCTGTTTTTT
once	TRBJ1-5	TRBD1	TRBV19	CASIRGRDSSNQPQHF	TGTGCCAGTATTAGGGGCCGGGACAGCAGCAATCAGCCCCAGCATTTT
.	TRBJ1-2	TRBD1	TRBV19	CASSPGQSHGYTF	TGTGCCAGTAGTCCGGGACAGTCGCATGGCTACACCTTC
.	TRBJ1-2	.	TRBV10-3	CAISAGDYGYTF	TGTGCCATCAGTGCCGGGGACTATGGCTACACCTTC
.	TRBJ2-1	TRBD2	TRBV6-2/TRBV6-3	CASSYYAGGQDEQFF	TGTGCCAGCAGTTATTACGCGGGAGGGCAGGATGAGCAGTTCTTC
.	TRBJ2-1	.	TRBV5-4	CASSPTSTNEQFF	TGTGCCAGCAGCCCCACTAGCACCAATGAGCAGTTCTTC
.	TRBJ2-1	TRBD1	TRBV6-5	CASSPQTGYEQFF	TGTGCCAGCAGTCCACAGACAGGGTATGAGCAGTTCTTC
once	TRBJ2-3	.	TRBV24-1	CATSDFLSTLGADTQYF	TGTGCCACCAGTGATTTTCTATCGACTCTAGGGGCAGATACGCAGTATTTT
.	TRBJ2-5	.	TRBV5-5	CASSLRPRAYQETQYF	TGTGCCAGCAGCTTGCGTCCCAGAGCGTACCAAGAGACCCAGTACTTC
.	TRBJ1-1	TRBD1	TRBV11-1	CASSLGPGTGGRGF	TGTGCCAGCAGCTTAGGGCCTGGGACAGGGGGACGTGGCTTT
.	TRBJ2-2	TRBD1	TRBV18	CASSMAGQADTGELFF	TGTGCCAGCTCTATGGCCGGACAGGCCGACACCGGGGAGCTGTTTTTT
.	TRBJ1-2	TRBD1	TRBV18	CASSPRTGDYGYTF	TGTGCCAGCTCACCACGGACAGGGGACTATGGCTACACCTTC
.	TRBJ2-7	.	TRBV18	CASSPQEGGVPRGF	TGTGCCAGCTCACCACAGGAGGGAGGCGTCCCGAGAGGCTTC
.	TRBJ2-3	TRBD2	TRBV20-1	CSASGGTSGYGTDTQYF	TGCAGTGCTAGTGGGGGGACTAGCGGGTATGGCACAGATACGCAGTATTTT
.	TRBJ2-2	.	TRBV7-3	CASRDSSGGTGELFF	TGTGCCAGCAGGGACTCCTCCGGGGGAACCGGGGAGCTGTTTTTT
.	TRBJ2-3	.	TRBV21-1	CASSNKGANTDTQYF	TGTGCCAGCAGCAACAAAGGGGCGAACACAGATACGCAGTATTTT
.	TRBJ2-1	TRBD2	TRBV5-1	CASSPQLAGVNEQFF	TGCGCCAGCAGCCCCCAACTAGCGGGAGTCAATGAGCAGTTCTTC
.	TRBJ2-3	TRBD2	TRBV7-9	CASSPPQWRERSTQYF	TGTGCCAGCAGCCCCCCCCAATGGCGGGAGAGGTCTACGCAGTATTTT
.	TRBJ2-1	TRBD2	TRBV28	CASRFTPGLAGVESSYNEQFF	TGTGCCAGCAGATTCACCCCGGGACTAGCGGGGGTCGAAAGCTCCTACAATGAGCAGTTCTTC
once	TRBJ1-1	.	TRBV7-9	CASSLGKHAMNTEAFF	TGTGCCAGCAGCTTAGGAAAACATGCCATGAACACTGAAGCTTTCTTT
.	TRBJ2-3	TRBD1	TRBV19	CASSRGRGRADTQYF	TGTGCCAGTAGTAGGGGCAGGGGGCGAGCAGATACGCAGTATTTT
.	TRBJ2-2	TRBD1	TRBV7-2	CASSPTGLFTGELFF	TGTGCCAGCAGCCCGACAGGGTTGTTCACCGGGGAGCTGTTTTTT
once	TRBJ2-7	.	TRBV25-1	CASSAEGAYEQYF	TGTGCCAGCAGTGCGGAGGGAGCCTACGAGCAGTACTTC
.	TRBJ2-2	TRBD2	TRBV7-6	CASSLGTSANTGELFF	TGTGCCAGCAGCCTTGGGACTAGCGCGAACACCGGGGAGCTGTTTTTT
.	TRBJ2-2	.	TRBV5-5	CASSQGGATGELFF	TGTGCCAGCAGCCAAGGGGGGGCCACCGGGGAGCTGTTTTTT
once	TRBJ2-7	TRBD2	TRBV3-1/TRBV3-2	CASTSGLAGGGAYEQYF	TGTGCCAGCACCAGCGGCCTAGCGGGAGGGGGGGCGTACGAGCAGTACTTC
.	TRBJ1-2	.	TRBV5-4	CASSLNTVGYTF	TGTGCCAGCAGCTTAAATACGGTTGGCTACACCTTC
.	TRBJ2-1	.	TRBV5-1	CASSLRATDEQFF	TGCGCCAGCAGCTTGAGAGCGACAGATGAGCAGTTCTTC
few	TRBJ1-2	.	TRBV3-1/TRBV3-2	CASSQDGGYTF	TGTGCCAGCAGCCAAGATGGCGGCTACACCTTC
.	TRBJ2-3	TRBD2	TRBV15	CATSRMGGSDTQYF	TGTGCCACCAGCAGGATGGGGGGGTCAGATACGCAGTATTTT
.	TRBJ2-7	.	TRBV21-1	CASSSGEKQALWEQYF	TGTGCCAGCAGCAGCGGGGAAAAACAGGCCCTATGGGAGCAGTACTTC
.	TRBJ2-7	TRBD1	TRBV19	CASSSPRDRFYEQYF	TGTGCCAGTAGTTCTCCCCGGGACAGGTTTTACGAGCAGTACTTC
.	TRBJ2-7	TRBD2	TRBV6-2/TRBV6-3	CASSYAGHSSGRLYSYEQYF	TGTGCCAGCAGTTACGCCGGTCATTCTAGCGGGAGACTGTACTCCTACGAGCAGTACTTC
once	TRBJ1-5	TRBD1	TRBV19	CASSVRGQGAGQPQHF	TGTGCCAGTAGTGTCAGGGGACAGGGGGCAGGACAGCCCCAGCATTTT
.	TRBJ2-7	TRBD1	TRBV28	CASSLWITGGSYEQYF	TGTGCCAGCAGTTTATGGATAACAGGGGGCTCTTACGAGCAGTACTTC
.	TRBJ1-2	TRBD1	TRBV6-5	CASRPTGEYGYTF	TGTGCCAGCAGACCAACAGGGGAGTATGGCTACACCTTC
.	TRBJ2-5	TRBD1	TRBV24-1	CATSDPSGGQGKATQYF	TGTGCCACCAGTGACCCCTCTGGGGGACAGGGGAAGGCGACCCAGTACTTC
.	TRBJ2-7	TRBD1	TRBV27	CASSPGQGYYEQYF	TGTGCCAGCAGTCCCGGACAGGGCTACTACGAGCAGTACTTC
.	TRBJ1-1	.	TRBV11-2	CASSAQQGSGTEAFF	TGTGCCAGCAGCGCACAGCAGGGTTCGGGCACTGAAGCTTTCTTT
.	TRBJ2-7	.	TRBV2	CASNCSMEYPYEQYF	TGTGCCAGCAATTGTTCTATGGAGTACCCCTACGAGCAGTACTTC